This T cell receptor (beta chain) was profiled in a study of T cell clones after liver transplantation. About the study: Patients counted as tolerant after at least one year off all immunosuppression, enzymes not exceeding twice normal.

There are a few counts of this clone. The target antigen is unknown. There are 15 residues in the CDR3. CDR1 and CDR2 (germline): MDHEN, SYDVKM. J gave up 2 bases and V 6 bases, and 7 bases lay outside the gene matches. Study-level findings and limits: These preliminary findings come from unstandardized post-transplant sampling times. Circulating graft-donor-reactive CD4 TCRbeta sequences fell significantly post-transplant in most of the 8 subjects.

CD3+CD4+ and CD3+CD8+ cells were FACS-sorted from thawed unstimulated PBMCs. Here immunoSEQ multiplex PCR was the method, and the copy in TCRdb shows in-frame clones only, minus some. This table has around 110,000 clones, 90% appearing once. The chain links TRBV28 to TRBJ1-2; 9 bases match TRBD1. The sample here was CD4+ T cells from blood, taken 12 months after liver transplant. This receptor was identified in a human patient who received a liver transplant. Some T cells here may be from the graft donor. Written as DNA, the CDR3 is TGTGCCAGCAGCGAACAGGGGGCGCGGAACTATGGCTACACCTTC. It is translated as CASSEQGARNYGYTF.